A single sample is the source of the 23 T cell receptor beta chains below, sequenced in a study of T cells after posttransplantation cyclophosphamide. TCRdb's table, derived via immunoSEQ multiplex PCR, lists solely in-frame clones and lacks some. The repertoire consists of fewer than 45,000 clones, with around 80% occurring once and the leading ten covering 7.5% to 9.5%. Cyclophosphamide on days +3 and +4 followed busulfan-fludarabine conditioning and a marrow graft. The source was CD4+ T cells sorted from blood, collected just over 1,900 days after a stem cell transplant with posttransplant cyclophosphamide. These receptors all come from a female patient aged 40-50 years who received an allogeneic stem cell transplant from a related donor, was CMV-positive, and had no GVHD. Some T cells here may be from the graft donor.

CDR3 in DNA: TGTGCCAGCAGCCTCCGACAGGGGGCTGGTAATTCACCCCTCCACTTT. Translation: CASSLRQGAGNSPLHF. The V call is TRBV14, the J call TRBJ1-6; 10 bases match TRBD1. The V gene's germline CDR1 is SGHDN and CDR2 FVKESK. There are 16 residues in the CDR3. The ends lost 4 bases at V and 6 bases at J; junction bases unmatched: 6.

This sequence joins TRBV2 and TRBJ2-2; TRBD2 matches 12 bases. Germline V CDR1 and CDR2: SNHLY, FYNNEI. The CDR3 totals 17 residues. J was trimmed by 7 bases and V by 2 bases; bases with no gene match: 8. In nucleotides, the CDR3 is TGTGCCAGCAGTGAAATGCTAGCGGGGGGGCCCGGCGGGGAGCTGTTTTTT. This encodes CASSEMLAGGPGGELFF.

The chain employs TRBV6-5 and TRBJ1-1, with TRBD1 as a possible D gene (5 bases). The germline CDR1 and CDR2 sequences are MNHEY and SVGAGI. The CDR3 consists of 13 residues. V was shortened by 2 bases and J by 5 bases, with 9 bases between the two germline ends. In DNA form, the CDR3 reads TGTGCCAGCAGTTACCAGGGAAGTACTGAAGCTTTCTTT. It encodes CASSYQGSTEAFF.

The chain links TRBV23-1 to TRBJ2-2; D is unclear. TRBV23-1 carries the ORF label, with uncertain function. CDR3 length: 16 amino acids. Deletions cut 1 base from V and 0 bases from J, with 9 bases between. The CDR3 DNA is TGCGCCAGCAGTCAATGCGCGGTCTCGAACACCGGGGAGCTGTTTTTT. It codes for CASSQCAVSNTGELFF.

The CDR3 loop is CASSLDPSGSTDTQYF. Here the CDR3 DNA reads TGTGCCAGCAGCCTTGACCCTAGCGGTAGCACAGATACGCAGTATTTT. The genes are TRBV5-4 and TRBJ2-3; 7 nucleotides align to TRBD2. CDR1 is SGHNT, CDR2 YYREEE, per germline (reference sequence). The trim removed 4 bases at V and 0 bases at J, leaving 8 bases unmatched. The CDR3 runs to 16 residues.

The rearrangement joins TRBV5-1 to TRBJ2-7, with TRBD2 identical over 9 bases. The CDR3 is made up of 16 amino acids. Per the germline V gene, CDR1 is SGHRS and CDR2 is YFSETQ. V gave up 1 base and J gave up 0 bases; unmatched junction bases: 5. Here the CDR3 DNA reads TGCGCCAGCAGCTTGCCCAGCGGGGGGTACTCCTACGAGCAGTACTTC. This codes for CASSLPSGGYSYEQYF.

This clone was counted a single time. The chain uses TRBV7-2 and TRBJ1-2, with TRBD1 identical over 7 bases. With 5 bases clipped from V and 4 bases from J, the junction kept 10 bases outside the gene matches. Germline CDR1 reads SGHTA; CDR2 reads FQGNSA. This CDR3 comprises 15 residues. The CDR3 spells CASSPEQGPSYGYTF. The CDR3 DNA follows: TGTGCCAGCAGCCCCGAACAGGGGCCTAGCTATGGCTACACCTTC.

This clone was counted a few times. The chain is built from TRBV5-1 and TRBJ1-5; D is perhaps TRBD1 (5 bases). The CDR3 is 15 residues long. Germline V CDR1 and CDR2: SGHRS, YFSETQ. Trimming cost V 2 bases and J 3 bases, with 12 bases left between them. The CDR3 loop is CASSLAGTNNQPQHF. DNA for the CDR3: TGCGCCAGCAGCTTAGCAGGGACTAACAATCAGCCCCAGCATTTT.

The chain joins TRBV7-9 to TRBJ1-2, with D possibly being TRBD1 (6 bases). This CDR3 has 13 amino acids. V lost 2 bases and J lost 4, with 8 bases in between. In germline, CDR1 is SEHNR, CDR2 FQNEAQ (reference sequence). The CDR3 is CASSLNRVYGYTF. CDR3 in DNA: TGTGCCAGCAGCTTAAACAGGGTCTATGGCTACACCTTC.

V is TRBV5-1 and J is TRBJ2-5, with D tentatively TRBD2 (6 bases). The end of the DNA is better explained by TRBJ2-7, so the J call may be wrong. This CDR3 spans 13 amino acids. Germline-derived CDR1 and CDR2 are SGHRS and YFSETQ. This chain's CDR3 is CATSITSLPEQYF. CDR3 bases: TGCGCCACCTCGATCACTAGCTTGCCCGAGCAGTACTTC.

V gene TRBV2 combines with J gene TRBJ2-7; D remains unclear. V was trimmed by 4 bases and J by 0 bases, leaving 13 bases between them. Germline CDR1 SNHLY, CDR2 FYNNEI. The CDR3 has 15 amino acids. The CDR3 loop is CASSVRGINSYEQYF. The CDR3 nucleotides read TGTGCCAGCAGTGTCCGCGGCATAAACTCCTACGAGCAGTACTTC. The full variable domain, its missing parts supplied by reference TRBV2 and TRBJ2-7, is EPEVTQTPSHQVTQMGQEVILRCVPISNHLYFYWYRQILGQKVEFLVSFYNNEISEKSEIFDDQFSVERPDGSNFTLKIRSTKLEDSAMYFCASSVRGINSYEQYFGPGTRLTVT.

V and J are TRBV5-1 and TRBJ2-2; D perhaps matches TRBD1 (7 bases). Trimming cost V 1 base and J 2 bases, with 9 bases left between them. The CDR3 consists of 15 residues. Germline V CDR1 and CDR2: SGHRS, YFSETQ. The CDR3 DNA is TGCGCCAGCAGCTTGCAGGGGGGAAACACCGGGGAGCTGTTTTTT. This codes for CASSLQGGNTGELFF.

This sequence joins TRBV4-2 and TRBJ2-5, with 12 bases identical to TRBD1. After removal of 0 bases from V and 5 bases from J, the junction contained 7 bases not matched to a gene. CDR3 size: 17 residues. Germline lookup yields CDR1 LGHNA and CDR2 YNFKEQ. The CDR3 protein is CASSQDLGQGARETQYF. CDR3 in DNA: TGTGCCAGCAGCCAAGATTTGGGACAGGGGGCGCGTGAGACCCAGTACTTC.

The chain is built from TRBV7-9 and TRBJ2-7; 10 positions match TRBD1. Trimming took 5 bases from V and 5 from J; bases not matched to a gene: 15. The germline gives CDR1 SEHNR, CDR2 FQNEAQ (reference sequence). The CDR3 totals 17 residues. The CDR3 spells CASSQGIRTGGRNEQYF. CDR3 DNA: TGTGCCAGCAGCCAAGGGATTAGGACAGGGGGAAGGAACGAGCAGTACTTC.

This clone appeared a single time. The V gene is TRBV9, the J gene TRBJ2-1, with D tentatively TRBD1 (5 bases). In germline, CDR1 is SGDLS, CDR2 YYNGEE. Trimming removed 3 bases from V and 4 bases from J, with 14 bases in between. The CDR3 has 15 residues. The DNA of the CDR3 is TGTGCCAGCAGCGGACCGACAGAGAAGTACAATGAGCAGTTCTTC. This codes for CASSGPTEKYNEQFF.

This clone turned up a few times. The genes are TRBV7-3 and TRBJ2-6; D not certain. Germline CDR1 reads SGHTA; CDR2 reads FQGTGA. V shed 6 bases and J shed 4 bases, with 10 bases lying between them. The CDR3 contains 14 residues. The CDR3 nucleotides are TGTGCCAGCAGTCCATTTTCAGGGGCCAACGTCCTGACTTTC. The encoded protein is CASSPFSGANVLTF.

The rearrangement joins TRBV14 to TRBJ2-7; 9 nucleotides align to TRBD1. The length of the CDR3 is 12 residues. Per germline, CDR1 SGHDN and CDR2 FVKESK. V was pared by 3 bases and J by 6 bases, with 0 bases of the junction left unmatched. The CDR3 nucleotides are TGTGCCAGCAGCCAGGGACAGGGCGAGCAGTACTTC. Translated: CASSQGQGEQYF.

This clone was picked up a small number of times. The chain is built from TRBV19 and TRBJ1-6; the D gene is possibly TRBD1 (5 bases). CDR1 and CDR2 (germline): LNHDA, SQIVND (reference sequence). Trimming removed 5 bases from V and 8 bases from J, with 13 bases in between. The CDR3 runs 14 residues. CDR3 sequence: CASSFRGGDSPLHF. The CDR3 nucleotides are TGTGCCAGTAGTTTCAGAGGAGGGGATTCACCCCTCCACTTT.

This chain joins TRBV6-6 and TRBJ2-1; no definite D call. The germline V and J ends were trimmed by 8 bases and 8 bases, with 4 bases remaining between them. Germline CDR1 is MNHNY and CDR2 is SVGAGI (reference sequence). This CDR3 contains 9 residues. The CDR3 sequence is CASPDEQFF. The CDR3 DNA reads TGTGCCAGCCCTGATGAGCAGTTCTTC.

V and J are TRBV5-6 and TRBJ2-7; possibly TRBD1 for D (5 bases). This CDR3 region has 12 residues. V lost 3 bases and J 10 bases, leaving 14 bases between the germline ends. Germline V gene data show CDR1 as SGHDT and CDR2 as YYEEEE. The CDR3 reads CASSSAGQGQYF. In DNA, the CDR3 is TGTGCCAGCAGCTCCGCCGGGCAGGGACAGTACTTC.

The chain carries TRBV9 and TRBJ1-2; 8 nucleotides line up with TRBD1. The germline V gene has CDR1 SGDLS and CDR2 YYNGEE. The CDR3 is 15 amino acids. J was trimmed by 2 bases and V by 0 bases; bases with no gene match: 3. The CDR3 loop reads CASSVVGQGNYGYTF. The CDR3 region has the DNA TGTGCCAGCAGCGTAGTAGGACAGGGAAACTATGGCTACACCTTC.

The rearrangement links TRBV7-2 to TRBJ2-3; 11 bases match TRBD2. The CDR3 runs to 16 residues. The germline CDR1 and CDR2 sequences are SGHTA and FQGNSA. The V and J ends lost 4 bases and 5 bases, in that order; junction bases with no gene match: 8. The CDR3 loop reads CASSSQGSGGEDTQYF. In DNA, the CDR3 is TGTGCCAGCAGCTCCCAGGGTAGCGGGGGGGAAGATACGCAGTATTTT.

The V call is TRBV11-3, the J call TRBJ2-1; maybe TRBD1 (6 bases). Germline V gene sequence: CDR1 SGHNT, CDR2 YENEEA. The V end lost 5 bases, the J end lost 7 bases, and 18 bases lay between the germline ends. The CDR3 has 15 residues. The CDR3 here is CASSQQGQTGNEQFF. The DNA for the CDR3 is TGTGCCAGCAGCCAGCAGGGACAAACAGGTAATGAGCAGTTCTTC.